A selection of T cell receptor beta chains follows, all from one sample in a study of cytomegalovirus exposure and HLA in healthy donors. TCRdb keeps only in-frame clones here, not all; method: immunoSEQ multiplex PCR. The data show around 190,000 clones, approximately 81% seen once. Sequenced material: PBMCs. These TCRs come from a man between 18 and 29 years old in good health and CMV-seropositive. The CDR3 runs from the conserved cysteine through the conserved F or W. A D gene is named only where the DNA matches it firmly. The size entry is marked missing in some rows and otherwise reads once, few, many or a size class.

cdr3_nt cdr3_aa cdr3_length j_call v_call clone_size d_call
TGTGCCAGCAGCTTAGATTGGGCAGGATTTCCTTATGGCTACACCTTC CASSLDWAGFPYGYTF 16 TRBJ1-2 TRBV11-2 NA NA
TGTGCCAGCAGTGAAGGATTACTAGCGGCTAGCACAGATACGCAGTATTTT CASSEGLLAASTDTQYF 17 TRBJ2-3 TRBV6-1 NA TRBD2
TGTGCCTGGAGTAGAGACAGGGACACTGAAGCTTTCTTT CAWSRDRDTEAFF 13 TRBJ1-1 TRBV30 few TRBD1
TGTGCCAGCAGCTTTTTGGGACTAAGGGACATTCAGTACTTC CASSFLGLRDIQYF 14 TRBJ2-4 TRBV7-2 NA TRBD2
TGTGCCATCAGTCCGGACAGGGCGCAGCCCCAGCATTTT CAISPDRAQPQHF 13 TRBJ1-5 TRBV10-3 once TRBD1
TGCGCCAGCAGCCACCCCCCCGGAGGTGAGCAGTTCTTC CASSHPPGGEQFF 13 TRBJ2-1 TRBV4-1 NA NA
TGCGCCAGCAGCCCCGGGACAGGCTTCTACGAGCAGTACTTC CASSPGTGFYEQYF 14 TRBJ2-7 TRBV5-1 NA TRBD1
TGTGCCACAACGAGGGAGGGCCAGGATGAGCAGTTCTTC CATTREGQDEQFF 13 TRBJ2-1 TRBV13 NA TRBD2
TGTGCCAGCAGTGACCCTAGGGGAGAGCAGTTCTTC CASSDPRGEQFF 12 TRBJ2-1 TRBV27 NA NA
TGTGCCAGCAGCTCCCGACTAGCCCAAAACACCGGGGAGCTGTTTTTT CASSSRLAQNTGELFF 16 TRBJ2-2 TRBV7-2 NA TRBD2
TGTGCCAGCGGGACTAGCGGCTCCAATGAGCAGTTCTTC CASGTSGSNEQFF 13 TRBJ2-1 TRBV27 NA TRBD2
TGTGCCAGCATCGCGGACTCAAACAATGAGCAGTTCTTC CASIADSNNEQFF 13 TRBJ2-1 TRBV7-8 NA NA
TGTGCCAGCAGCGTATGGGCCTCGAACACTGAAGCTTTCTTT CASSVWASNTEAFF 14 TRBJ1-1 TRBV9 NA NA
TGTGCCAGCAGCACTTCCGCCAAAAACATTCAGTACTTC CASSTSAKNIQYF 13 TRBJ2-4 TRBV6-5 few NA
TGCGCCAGCAGCTTGTGGATAGGGGACACCTACGAGCAGTACTTC CASSLWIGDTYEQYF 15 TRBJ2-7 TRBV5-1 NA NA
TGTGCCAGTACCCCGGGACAGAATTTTTATGGCTACACCTTC CASTPGQNFYGYTF 14 TRBJ1-2 TRBV19 NA TRBD1
TGTGCCAGCAGAGTTTATATGGGACAGAGCTATGGCTACACCTTC CASRVYMGQSYGYTF 15 TRBJ1-2 TRBV28 NA TRBD1
TGTGCCAGCAGCCCCGGGGACAGCAGCTCCTACGAGCAGTACTTC CASSPGDSSSYEQYF 15 TRBJ2-7 TRBV28 NA TRBD1
TGTGCCAGCAGCTTTGGCGGGAATCAGCCCCAGCATTTT CASSFGGNQPQHF 13 TRBJ1-5 TRBV11-3 NA NA
TGTGCCAGCAGCTTAGTTTCCAGGAGGAACCAAGAGACCCAGTACTTC CASSLVSRRNQETQYF 16 TRBJ2-5 TRBV11-3 NA NA